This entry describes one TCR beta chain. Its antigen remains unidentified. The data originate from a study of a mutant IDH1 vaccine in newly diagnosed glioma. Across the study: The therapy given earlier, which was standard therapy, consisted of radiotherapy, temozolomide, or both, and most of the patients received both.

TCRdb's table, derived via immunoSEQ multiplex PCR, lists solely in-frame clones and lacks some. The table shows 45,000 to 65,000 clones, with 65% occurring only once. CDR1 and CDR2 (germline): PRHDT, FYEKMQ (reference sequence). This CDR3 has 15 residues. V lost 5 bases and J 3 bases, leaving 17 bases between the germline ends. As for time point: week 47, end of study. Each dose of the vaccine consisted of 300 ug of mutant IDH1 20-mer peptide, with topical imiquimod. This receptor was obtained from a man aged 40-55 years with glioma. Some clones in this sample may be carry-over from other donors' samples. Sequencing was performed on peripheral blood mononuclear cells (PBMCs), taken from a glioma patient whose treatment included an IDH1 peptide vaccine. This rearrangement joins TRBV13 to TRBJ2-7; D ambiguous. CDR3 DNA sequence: TGTGCCAGCAGCCTCTCGGACCTCTCGGTCTACGAGCAGTACTTC. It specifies CASSLSDLSVYEQYF.